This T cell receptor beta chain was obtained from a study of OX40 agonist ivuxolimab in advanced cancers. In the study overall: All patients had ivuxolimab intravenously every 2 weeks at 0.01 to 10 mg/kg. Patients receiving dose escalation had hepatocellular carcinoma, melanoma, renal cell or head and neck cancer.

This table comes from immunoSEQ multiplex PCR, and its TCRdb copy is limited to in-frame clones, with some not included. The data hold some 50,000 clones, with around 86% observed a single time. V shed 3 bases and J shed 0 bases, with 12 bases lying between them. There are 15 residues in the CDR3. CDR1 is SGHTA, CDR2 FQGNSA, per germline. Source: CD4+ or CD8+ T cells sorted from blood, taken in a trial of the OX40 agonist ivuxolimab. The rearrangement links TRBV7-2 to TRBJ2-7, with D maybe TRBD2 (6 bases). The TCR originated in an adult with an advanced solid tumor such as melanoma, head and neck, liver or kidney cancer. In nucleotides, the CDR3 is TGTGCCAGCAGCTTGTTCGGGGGAAACTCCTACGAGCAGTACTTC. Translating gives CASSLFGGNSYEQYF. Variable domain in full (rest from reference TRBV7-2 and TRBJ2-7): GAGVSQSPSNKVTEKGKDVELRCDPISGHTALYWYRQSLGQGLEFLIYFQGNSAPDKSGLPSDRFSAERTGGSVSTLTIQRTQQEDSAVYLCASSLFGGNSYEQYFGPGTRLTVT.